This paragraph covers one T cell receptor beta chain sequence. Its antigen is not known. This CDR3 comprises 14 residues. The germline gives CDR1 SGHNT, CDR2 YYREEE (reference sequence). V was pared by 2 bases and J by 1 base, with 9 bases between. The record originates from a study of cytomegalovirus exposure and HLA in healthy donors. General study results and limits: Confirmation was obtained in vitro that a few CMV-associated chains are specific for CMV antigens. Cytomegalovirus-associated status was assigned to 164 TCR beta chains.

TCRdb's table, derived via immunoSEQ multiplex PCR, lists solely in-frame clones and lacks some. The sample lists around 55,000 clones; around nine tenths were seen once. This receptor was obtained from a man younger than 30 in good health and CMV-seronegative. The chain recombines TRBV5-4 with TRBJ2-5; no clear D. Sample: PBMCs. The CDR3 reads CASSLRSAQETQYF. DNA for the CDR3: TGTGCCAGCAGCTTAAGAAGCGCCCAAGAGACCCAGTACTTC. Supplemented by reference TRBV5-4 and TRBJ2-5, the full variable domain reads ETGVTQSPTHLIKTRGQQVTLRCSSQSGHNTVSWYQQALGQGPQFIFQYYREEENGRGNFPPRFSGLQFPNYSSELNVNALELDDSALYLCASSLRSAQETQYFGPGTRLLVL.